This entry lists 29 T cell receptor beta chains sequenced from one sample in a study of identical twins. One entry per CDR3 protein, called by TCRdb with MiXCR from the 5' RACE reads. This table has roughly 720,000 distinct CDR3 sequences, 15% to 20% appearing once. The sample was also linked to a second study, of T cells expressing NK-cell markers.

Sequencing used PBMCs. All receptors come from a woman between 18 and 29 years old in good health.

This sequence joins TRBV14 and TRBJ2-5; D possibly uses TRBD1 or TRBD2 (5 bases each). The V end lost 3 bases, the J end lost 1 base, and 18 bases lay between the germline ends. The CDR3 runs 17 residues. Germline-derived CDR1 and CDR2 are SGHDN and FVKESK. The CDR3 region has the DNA TGTGCCAGCAGCCACGCCTCAGGTGGGACCGCCCAAGAGACCCAGTACTTC. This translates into CASSHASGGTAQETQYF. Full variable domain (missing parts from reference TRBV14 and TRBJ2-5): EAGVTQFPSHSVIEKGQTVTLRCDPISGHDNLYWYRRVMGKEIKFLLHFVKESKQDESGMPNNRFLAERTGGTYSTLKVQPAELEDSGVYFCASSHASGGTAQETQYFGPGTRLLVL.

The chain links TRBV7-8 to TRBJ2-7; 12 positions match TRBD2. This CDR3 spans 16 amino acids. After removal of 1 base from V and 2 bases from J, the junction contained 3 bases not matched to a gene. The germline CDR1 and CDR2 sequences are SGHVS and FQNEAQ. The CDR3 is CASSLGLAGAPYEQYF. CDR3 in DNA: TGTGCCAGCAGCTTAGGACTAGCGGGAGCTCCCTACGAGCAGTACTTC.

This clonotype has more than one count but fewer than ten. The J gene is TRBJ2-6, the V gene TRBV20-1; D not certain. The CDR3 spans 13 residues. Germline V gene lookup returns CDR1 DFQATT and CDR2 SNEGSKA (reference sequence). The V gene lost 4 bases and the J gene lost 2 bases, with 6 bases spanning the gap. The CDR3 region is CSAISPGANVLTF. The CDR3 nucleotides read TGCAGTGCTATTAGTCCTGGGGCCAACGTCCTGACTTTC.

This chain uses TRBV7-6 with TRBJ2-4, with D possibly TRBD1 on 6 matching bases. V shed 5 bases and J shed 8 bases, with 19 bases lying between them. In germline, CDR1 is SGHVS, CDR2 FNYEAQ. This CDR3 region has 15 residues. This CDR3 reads CASSPGGTGLDIQYF. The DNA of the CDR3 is TGTGCCAGCAGCCCCGGAGGAACAGGGCTGGACATTCAGTACTTC.

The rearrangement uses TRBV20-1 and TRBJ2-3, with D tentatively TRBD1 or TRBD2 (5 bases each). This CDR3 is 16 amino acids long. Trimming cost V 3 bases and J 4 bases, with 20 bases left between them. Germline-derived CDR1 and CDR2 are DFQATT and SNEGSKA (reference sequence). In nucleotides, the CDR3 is TGCAGTGCTAGGGACGGGGCCCCTGGACACCCAGATACGCAGTATTTT. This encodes CSARDGAPGHPDTQYF.

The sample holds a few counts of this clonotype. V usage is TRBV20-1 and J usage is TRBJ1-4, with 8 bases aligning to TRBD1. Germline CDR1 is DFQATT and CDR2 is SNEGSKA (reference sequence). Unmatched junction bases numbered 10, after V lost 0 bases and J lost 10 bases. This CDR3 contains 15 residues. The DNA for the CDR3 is TGCAGTGCTAGAGATGCAGGGCAGGGGGCCGGAAAACTGTTTTTT. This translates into CSARDAGQGAGKLFF.

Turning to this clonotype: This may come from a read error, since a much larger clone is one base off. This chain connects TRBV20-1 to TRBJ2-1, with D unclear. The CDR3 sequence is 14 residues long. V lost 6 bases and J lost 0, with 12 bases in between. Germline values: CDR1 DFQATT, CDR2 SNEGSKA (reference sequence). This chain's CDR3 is CSAPTEPSYNEQFF. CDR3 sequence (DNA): TGCAGTGCCCCAACGGAACCCTCCTACAATGAGCAGTTCTTC.

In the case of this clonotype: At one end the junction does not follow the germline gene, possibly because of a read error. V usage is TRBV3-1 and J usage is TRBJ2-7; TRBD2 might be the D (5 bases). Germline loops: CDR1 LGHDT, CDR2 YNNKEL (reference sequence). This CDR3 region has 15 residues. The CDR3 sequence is CASCQEGVRTYEQYF. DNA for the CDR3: TGTGCCAGCTGCCAAGAGGGTGTCAGAACCTACGAGCAGTACTTC.

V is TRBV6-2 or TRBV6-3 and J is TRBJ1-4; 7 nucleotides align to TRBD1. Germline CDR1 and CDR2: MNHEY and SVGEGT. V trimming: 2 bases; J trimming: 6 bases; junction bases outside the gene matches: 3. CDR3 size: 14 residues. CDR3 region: CASSYAGGDEKLFF. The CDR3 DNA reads TGTGCCAGCAGTTACGCAGGGGGAGATGAAAAACTGTTTTTT.

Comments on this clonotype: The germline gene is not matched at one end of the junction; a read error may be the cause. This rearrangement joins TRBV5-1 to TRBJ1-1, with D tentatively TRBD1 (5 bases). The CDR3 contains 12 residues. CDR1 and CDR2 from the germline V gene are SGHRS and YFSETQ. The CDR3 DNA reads TGCGCCGGCAGCTTGCAGGGCACTGAAGCTTTCTTT. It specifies CAGSLQGTEAFF.

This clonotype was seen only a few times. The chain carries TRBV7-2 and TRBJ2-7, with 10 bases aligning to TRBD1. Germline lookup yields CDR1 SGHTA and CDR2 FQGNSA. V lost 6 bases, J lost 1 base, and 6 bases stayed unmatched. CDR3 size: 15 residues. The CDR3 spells CASRIRQGASYEQYF. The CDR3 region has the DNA TGTGCCAGCAGAATTCGACAGGGGGCGTCCTACGAGCAGTACTTC.

CDR3 in amino acids: CASSLVWLAGGPADTQYF. CDR3 nucleotides: TGTGCCAGCAGCTTAGTATGGCTAGCGGGAGGGCCAGCAGATACGCAGTATTTT. This chain links TRBV7-8 with TRBJ2-3; 12 bases line up with TRBD2. This CDR3 is built from 18 residues. CDR1 SGHVS and CDR2 FQNEAQ come from the germline V gene. The J segment lost 4 bases and the V segment lost 1 base, leaving 9 bases of the junction unmatched.

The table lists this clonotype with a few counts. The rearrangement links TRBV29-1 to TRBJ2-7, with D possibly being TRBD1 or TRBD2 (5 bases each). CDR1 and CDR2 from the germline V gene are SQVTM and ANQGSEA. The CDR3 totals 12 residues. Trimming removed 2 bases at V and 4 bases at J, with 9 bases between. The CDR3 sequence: CSVESWGYEQYF. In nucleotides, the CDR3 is TGCAGCGTTGAATCATGGGGGTACGAGCAGTACTTC.

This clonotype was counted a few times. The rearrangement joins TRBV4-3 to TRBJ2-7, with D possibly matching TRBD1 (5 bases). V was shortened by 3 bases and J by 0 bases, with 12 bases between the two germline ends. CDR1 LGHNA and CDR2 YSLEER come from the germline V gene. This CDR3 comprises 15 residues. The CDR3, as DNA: TGCGCCAGCAGCCAGCAAGGGGTGAGCTCCTACGAGCAGTACTTC. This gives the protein CASSQQGVSSYEQYF.

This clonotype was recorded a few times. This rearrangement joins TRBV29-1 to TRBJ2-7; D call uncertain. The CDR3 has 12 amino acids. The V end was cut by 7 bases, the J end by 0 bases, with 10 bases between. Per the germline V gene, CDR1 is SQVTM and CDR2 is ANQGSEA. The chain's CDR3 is CSGGRSSYEQYF. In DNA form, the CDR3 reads TGCAGCGGCGGTAGAAGCTCCTACGAGCAGTACTTC.

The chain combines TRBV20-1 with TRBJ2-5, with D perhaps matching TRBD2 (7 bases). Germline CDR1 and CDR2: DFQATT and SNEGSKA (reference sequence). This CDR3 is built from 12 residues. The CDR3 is CSGGGGAETQYF. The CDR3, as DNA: TGCAGCGGAGGGGGGGGAGCCGAGACCCAGTACTTC.

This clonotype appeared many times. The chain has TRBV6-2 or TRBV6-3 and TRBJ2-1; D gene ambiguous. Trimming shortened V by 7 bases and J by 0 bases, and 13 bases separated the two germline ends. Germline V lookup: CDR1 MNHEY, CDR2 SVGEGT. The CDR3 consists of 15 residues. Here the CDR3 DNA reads TGTGCCAGCACCTATCTTTTCAGCTCCTACAATGAGCAGTTCTTC. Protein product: CASTYLFSSYNEQFF.

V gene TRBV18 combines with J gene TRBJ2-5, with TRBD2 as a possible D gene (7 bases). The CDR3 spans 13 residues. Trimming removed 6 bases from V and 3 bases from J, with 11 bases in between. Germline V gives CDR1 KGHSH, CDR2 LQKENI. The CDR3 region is CASSAGAKETQYF. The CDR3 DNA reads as TGTGCCAGCTCCGCGGGGGCGAAAGAGACCCAGTACTTC.

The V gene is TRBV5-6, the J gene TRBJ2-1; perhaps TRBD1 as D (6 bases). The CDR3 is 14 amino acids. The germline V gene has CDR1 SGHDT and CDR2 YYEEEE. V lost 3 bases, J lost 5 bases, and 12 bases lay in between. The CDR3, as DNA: TGTGCCAGCAGCTCCGGGACACCCAACAATGAGCAGTTCTTC. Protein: CASSSGTPNNEQFF.

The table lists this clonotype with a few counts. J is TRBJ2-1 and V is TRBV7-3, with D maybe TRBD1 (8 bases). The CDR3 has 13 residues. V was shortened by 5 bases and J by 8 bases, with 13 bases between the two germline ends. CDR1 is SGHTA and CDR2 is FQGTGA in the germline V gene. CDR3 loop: CASSRTGGDEQFF. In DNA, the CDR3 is TGTGCCAGCAGCCGAACAGGGGGGGATGAGCAGTTCTTC.

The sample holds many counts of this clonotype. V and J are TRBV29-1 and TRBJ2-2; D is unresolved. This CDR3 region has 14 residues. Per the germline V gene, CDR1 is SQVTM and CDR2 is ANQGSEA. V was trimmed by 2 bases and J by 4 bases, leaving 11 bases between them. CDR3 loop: CSVEYSSFTGELFF. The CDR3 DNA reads TGCAGCGTTGAATACAGCTCCTTCACCGGGGAGCTGTTTTTT.

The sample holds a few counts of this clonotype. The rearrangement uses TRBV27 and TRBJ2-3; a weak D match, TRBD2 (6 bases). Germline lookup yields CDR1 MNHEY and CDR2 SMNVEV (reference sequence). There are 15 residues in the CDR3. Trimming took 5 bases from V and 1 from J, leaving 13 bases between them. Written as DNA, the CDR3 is TGTGCCAGCAGTCCTCGGCGGAGGGGCACAGATACGCAGTATTTT. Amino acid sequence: CASSPRRRGTDTQYF.

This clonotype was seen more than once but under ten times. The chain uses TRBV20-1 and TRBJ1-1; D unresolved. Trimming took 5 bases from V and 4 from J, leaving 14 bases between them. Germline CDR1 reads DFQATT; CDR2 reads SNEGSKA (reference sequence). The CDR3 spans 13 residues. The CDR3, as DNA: TGCAGTGCTGGTCCCGGGGATGGCACTGAAGCTTTCTTT. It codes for CSAGPGDGTEAFF.

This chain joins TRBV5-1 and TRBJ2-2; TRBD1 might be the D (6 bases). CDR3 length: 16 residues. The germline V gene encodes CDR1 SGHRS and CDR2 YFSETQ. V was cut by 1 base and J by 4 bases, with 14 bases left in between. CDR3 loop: CASSLMGAGSTGELFF. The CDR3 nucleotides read TGCGCCAGCAGCTTGATGGGGGCTGGGAGCACCGGGGAGCTGTTTTTT.

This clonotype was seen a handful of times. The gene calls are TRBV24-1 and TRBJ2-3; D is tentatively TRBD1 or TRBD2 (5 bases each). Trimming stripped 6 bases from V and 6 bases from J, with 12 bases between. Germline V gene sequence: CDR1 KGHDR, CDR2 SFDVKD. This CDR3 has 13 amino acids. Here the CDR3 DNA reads TGTGCCACCAGTCCGAGGGGATCGGATACGCAGTATTTT. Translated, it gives CATSPRGSDTQYF.

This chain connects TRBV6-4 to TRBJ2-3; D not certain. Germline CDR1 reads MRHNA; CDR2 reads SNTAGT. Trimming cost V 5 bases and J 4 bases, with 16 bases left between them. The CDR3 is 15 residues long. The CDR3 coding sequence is TGTGCCAGCAGTCCAGCTGCCATGATGGCAGATACGCAGTATTTT. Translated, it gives CASSPAAMMADTQYF.

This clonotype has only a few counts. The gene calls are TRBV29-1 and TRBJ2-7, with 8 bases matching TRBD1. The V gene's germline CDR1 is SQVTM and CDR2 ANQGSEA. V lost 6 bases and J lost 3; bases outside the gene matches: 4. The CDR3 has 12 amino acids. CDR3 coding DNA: TGCAGCGTGGCCGGACAGGGCTACGAGCAGTACTTC. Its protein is CSVAGQGYEQYF.

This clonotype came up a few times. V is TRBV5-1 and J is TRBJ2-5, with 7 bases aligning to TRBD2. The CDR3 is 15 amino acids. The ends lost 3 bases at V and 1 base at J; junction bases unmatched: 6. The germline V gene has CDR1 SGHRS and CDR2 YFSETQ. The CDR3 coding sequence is TGCGCCAGCAGCTACCAGGGACTACCCCAAGAGACCCAGTACTTC. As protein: CASSYQGLPQETQYF.

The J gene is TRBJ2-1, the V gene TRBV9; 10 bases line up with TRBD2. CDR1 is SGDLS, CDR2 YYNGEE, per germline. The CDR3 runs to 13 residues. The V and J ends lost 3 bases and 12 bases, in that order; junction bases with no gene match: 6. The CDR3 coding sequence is TGTGCCAGCAGCGACCGTTTAGCGGGGGGGCAGTTCTTC. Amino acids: CASSDRLAGGQFF.